This T cell receptor beta chain was observed in a study of control samples from healthy donors and cancer patients. TCRdb keeps only in-frame clones here, not all; method: immunoSEQ multiplex PCR. The table has 70,000 or so clones, roughly 94% seen once; the top ten hold 6.2%. V shed 1 base, J shed 3 bases, and the junction held 12 bases outside the gene matches. There are 18 residues in the CDR3. CDR1 is LGHNT and CDR2 is FRNRAP in the germline V gene. The rearrangement uses TRBV12-5 and TRBJ1-2; 9 bases map to TRBD1. Sequenced: blood. This TCR was sampled from a woman aged 35 to 49 in good health. CDR3 loop: CASGLGLSNRGLDYGYTF. The CDR3 DNA is TGTGCTAGTGGTTTGGGTTTATCGAACAGGGGGCTAGACTATGGCTACACCTTC.